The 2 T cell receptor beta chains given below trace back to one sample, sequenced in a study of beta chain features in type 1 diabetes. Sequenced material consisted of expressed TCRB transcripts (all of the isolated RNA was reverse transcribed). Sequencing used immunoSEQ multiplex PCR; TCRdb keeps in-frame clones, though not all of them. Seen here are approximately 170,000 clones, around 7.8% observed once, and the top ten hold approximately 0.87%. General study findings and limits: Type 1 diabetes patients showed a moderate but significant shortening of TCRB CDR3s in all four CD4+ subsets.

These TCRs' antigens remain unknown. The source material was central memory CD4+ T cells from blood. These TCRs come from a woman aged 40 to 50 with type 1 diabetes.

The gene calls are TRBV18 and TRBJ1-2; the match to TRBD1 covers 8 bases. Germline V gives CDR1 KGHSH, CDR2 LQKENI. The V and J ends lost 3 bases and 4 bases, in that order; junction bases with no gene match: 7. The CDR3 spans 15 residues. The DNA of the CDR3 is TGTGCCAGCTCACCGGGGGGACAGGAGCCCTATGGCTACACCTTC. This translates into CASSPGGQEPYGYTF.

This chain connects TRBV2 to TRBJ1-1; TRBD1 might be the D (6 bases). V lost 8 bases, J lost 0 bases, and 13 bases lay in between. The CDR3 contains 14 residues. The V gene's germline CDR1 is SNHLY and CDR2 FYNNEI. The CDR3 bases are TGTGCCAGCCTGAAACAGGGATTGAACACTGAAGCTTTCTTT. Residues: CASLKQGLNTEAFF.